The 27 T cell receptor beta chains listed next were all sequenced from one sample in a study of T cells in women clearing cervical HPV infection. The data were produced by immunoSEQ multiplex PCR, yet TCRdb's version contains in-frame clones alone and is incomplete. This sample's table has tens of thousands of clones. The sequencing input was blood buffy coat. The receptors here all came from a woman between 18 and 75 years old with a cervical HPV16 infection that either progressed to CIN3+ or cleared (not recorded which).

As regards this clone: The CDR3 end falls 3 residues outside the read, so it is completed with the germline J gene. This sequence joins TRBV7-2 and TRBJ2-1; 13 nucleotides agree with TRBD2. J lost 7 bases, V lost 5 bases, and 5 bases had no gene match. This CDR3 is built from 15 residues. The V gene's germline CDR1 is SGHTA and CDR2 FQGNSA. Incomplete CDR3 DNA: TGTGCCAGCAGCCCCCAGGGACTAGCGGGGAATGAG. Protein product: CASSPQGLAGNE. The entire CDR3 reads CASSPQGLAGNEQFF.

A note on this clone: The read ends 3 residues early relative to the CDR3; the germline J gene fills the gap. V gene TRBV24-1 combines with J gene TRBJ2-1; D is perhaps TRBD1 (5 bases). Germline CDR1 is KGHDR and CDR2 is SFDVKD. The CDR3 spans 12 residues. The V and J ends lost 4 bases and 6 bases respectively, with 6 bases between them. This CDR3 reads CATSEGVNEQFF. The sequenced CDR3 bases are TGTGCCACCAGTGAAGGGGTCAATGAG.

CDR3 in amino acids: CSASATSGANTQYF. The CDR3 DNA, read in part, is TGCAGTGCTAGTGCGACTAGCGGGGCGAATACG. The chain is built from TRBV20-1 and TRBJ2-3; 11 nucleotides align to TRBD2. The read falls 3 residues short of the CDR3 end, and the missing part is taken from the germline J gene. Germline V lookup: CDR1 DFQATT, CDR2 SNEGSKA (reference sequence). CDR3 size: 14 residues. J was trimmed by 7 bases and V by 3 bases; bases with no gene match: 6.

The DNA read from the CDR3 is TGTGCCAGTCGCCCAGCGGCGACTTCCGAG. It specifies CASRPAATSE. The whole CDR3 protein is CASRPAATSEQYF. The chain recombines TRBV14 with TRBJ2-7, with TRBD2 as a possible D gene (5 bases). The read finishes 3 residues shy of the CDR3 end, and the germline J gene is used to complete it. Germline CDR1 reads SGHDN; CDR2 reads FVKESK. V dropped 9 bases and J dropped 6 bases, with 18 bases sitting between them. The CDR3 extends over 13 amino acids. Variable domain in full (rest from reference TRBV14 and TRBJ2-7): EAGVTQFPSHSVIEKGQTVTLRCDPISGHDNLYWYRRVMGKEIKFLLHFVKESKQDESGMPNNRFLAERTGGTYSTLKVQPAELEDSGVYFCASRPAATSEQYFGPGTRLTVT.

Comment on this clone: The read halts 3 residues ahead of the CDR3 end, with the missing end drawn from the germline J gene. The chain couples TRBV12-3 or TRBV12-4 to TRBJ2-1, with TRBD2 identical over 11 bases. The CDR3 has 14 amino acids. Unmatched junction bases numbered 2, after V lost 6 bases and J lost 4 bases. CDR3 DNA, as far as it was read: TGTGCCAGCAGGGGGACTAGCGGATACAATGAG. Protein: CASRGTSGYNE. In full, the CDR3 reads CASRGTSGYNEQFF.

On this clone: The observed sequence ends 3 residues before the CDR3 terminus, with the missing tail filled in from the germline J gene. The gene calls are TRBV2 and TRBJ2-2, with D possibly being TRBD1 (6 bases). The CDR3 is 16 residues long. The V gene's germline CDR1 is SNHLY and CDR2 FYNNEI. CDR3 residues: CASSQGQSATNEKLFF. Incomplete CDR3 DNA: TGTGCCAGCAGCCAAGGACAGAGTGCAACTAATGAAAAG.

As concerns this clone: The read falls 3 residues short of the CDR3 end, and the missing part is taken from the germline J gene. The identical CDR3 is also encoded by other nucleotide sequences in the sample. This sequence joins TRBV29-1 and TRBJ2-3, with D unresolved. The V gene's germline CDR1 is SQVTM and CDR2 ANQGSEA. There are 12 residues in the CDR3. V was pared by 2 bases and J by 5 bases, with 8 bases between. The CDR3 spells CSVELGGDTQYF. The DNA read from the CDR3 is TGCAGCGTTGAACTAGGTGGAGATACG.

The CDR3 bases that were read are TGTGCCTGGAGTGTATCCCAGGGTGAG. This codes for CAWSVSQGE. The complete CDR3 protein is CAWSVSQGEQFF. The V and J genes are TRBV30 and TRBJ2-1; D may be TRBD1 (5 bases). Coverage ceases 3 residues before the CDR3 finishes, and the germline J gene fills in the end. The CDR3 contains 12 residues. Germline V lookup: CDR1 GTSNPN, CDR2 SVGIG (reference sequence). V lost 0 bases and J 9 bases, leaving 9 bases between the germline ends.

In the case of this clone: The read ends 3 residues before the CDR3 terminus; that terminus is restored from the germline J gene. This chain joins TRBV20-1 and TRBJ1-1; D uncertain. This CDR3 spans 14 amino acids. Trimming took 0 bases from V and 0 from J, leaving 8 bases between them. CDR1 and CDR2 from the germline V gene are DFQATT and SNEGSKA (reference sequence). The CDR3 loop reads CSARDNGLNTEAFF. The part of the CDR3 DNA that was read is TGCAGTGCTAGAGATAACGGGTTGAACACTGAA.

About this clone itself: The read ends 3 residues shy of where the CDR3 ends; the end is completed using the germline J gene. V gene TRBV4-1 combines with J gene TRBJ2-3, with a weak D call TRBD2 (6 bases). Germline V CDR1 and CDR2: MGHRA, YSYEKL. The V end lost 2 bases, the J end lost 4 bases, and 13 bases lay between the germline ends. CDR3 length equals 15 residues. This CDR3 reads CASSQYGGAPDTQYF. The DNA read from the CDR3 is TGCGCCAGCAGCCAATACGGCGGGGCGCCAGATACG.

With regard to this clone: The read finishes 3 residues shy of the CDR3 end, and the germline J gene is used to complete it. The J gene is TRBJ2-2, the V gene TRBV12-3 or TRBV12-4; 7 bases align to TRBD1. Trimming at V came to 2 bases and at J to 6 bases, leaving 0 bases not matched to a gene. CDR3 length: 13 amino acids. The covered CDR3 bases are TGTGCCAGCAGTTTACAGGGGGCCGGGGAG. As protein: CASSLQGAGE. The full CDR3 protein reads CASSLQGAGELFF.

CDR3 DNA (partial): TGTGCCAGCAGTGAGGTGGGACAGAATTATGGC. This encodes CASSEVGQNYG. The whole CDR3 sequence is CASSEVGQNYGYTF. The genes are TRBV2 and TRBJ1-2; TRBD1 aligns across 7 bases. The CDR3 end is not reached by the read, which stops 3 residues before it; the germline J gene fills it in. The germline V gene encodes CDR1 SNHLY and CDR2 FYNNEI. V was pared by 3 bases and J by 5 bases, with 6 bases of the junction left unmatched. There are 14 residues in the CDR3.

A note on this clone: The CDR3 extends 3 residues past the end of the read, so its final part is completed from the germline J gene. This chain uses TRBV12-5 with TRBJ2-3; D is unclear. Trimming left V 6 bases short and J 6 bases short, with 7 bases between. The germline V gene has CDR1 LGHNT and CDR2 FRNRAP. The CDR3 length is 11 residues. The CDR3 loop reads CASGLADTQYF. CDR3 DNA (partial): TGTGCTAGTGGACTTGCCGATACG.

A word on this clone: The CDR3 end falls 3 residues outside the read, so it is completed with the germline J gene. V and J are TRBV18 and TRBJ2-5, with 11 bases lining up with TRBD2. CDR3 size: 16 residues. The V gene's germline CDR1 is KGHSH and CDR2 LQKENI. V was clipped by 5 bases and J by 2 bases; unmatched bases: 7. CDR3 in amino acids: CASSASGRPWQETQYF. CDR3 DNA, as far as it was read: TGTGCCAGCTCAGCTAGCGGGAGGCCGTGGCAAGAGACC.

As regards this clone: Read coverage stops 3 residues before the CDR3 terminus; the germline J gene supplies the remainder. The chain employs TRBV5-4 and TRBJ2-2; 7 bases map to TRBD1. Germline CDR1 and CDR2: SGHNT and YYREEE (reference sequence). CDR3 size: 15 residues. Losses at the gene ends were 6 bases for V and 7 bases for J; bases not matched to a gene: 12. CDR3 region: CASTQTGFRGGELFF. Incomplete CDR3 DNA: TGTGCCAGCACCCAGACAGGGTTCAGGGGCGGGGAG.

With regard to this clone: The read comes to an end 3 residues before the CDR3 does, leaving the germline J gene to fill in the end. V gene TRBV20-1 combines with J gene TRBJ1-2; D is perhaps TRBD1 (5 bases). Germline assignment: CDR1 DFQATT and CDR2 SNEGSKA (reference sequence). The CDR3 totals 13 residues. The V end lost 5 bases, the J end lost 3 bases, and 13 bases lay between the germline ends. CDR3 sequence reads: CSAQGLRDYGYTF. CDR3 DNA (partial): TGCAGTGCTCAGGGTTTAAGGGACTATGGC.

A note on this clone: The CDR3 goes on 3 residues after the read ends, and that part is filled in from the germline J gene. V usage is TRBV30 and J usage is TRBJ1-5, with a possible D match to TRBD1 (5 bases). CDR1 and CDR2 from the germline V gene are GTSNPN and SVGIG (reference sequence). The CDR3 consists of 15 residues. The germline V and J ends were trimmed by 2 bases and 0 bases, with 11 bases remaining between them. The CDR3 loop reads CAWSKTDYSNQPQHF. The CDR3 DNA, read in part, is TGTGCCTGGAGTAAGACAGATTATAGCAATCAGCCC. Full variable domain (outside the CDR3, taken from reference TRBV30 and TRBJ1-5): SQTIHQWPATLVQPVGSPLSLECTVEGTSNPNLYWYRQAAGRGLQLLFYSVGIGQISSEVPQNLSASRPQDRQFILSSKKLLLSDSGFYLCAWSKTDYSNQPQHFGDGTRLSIL.

CDR3 region: CAWSVPLDRGRYGYTF. The sequenced part of the CDR3 DNA is TGTGCCTGGAGTGTACCCCTAGACAGGGGGAGGTATGGC. The V gene is TRBV30, the J gene TRBJ1-2; 9 positions match TRBD1. The DNA ends 3 residues before the CDR3 does, and the rest of the CDR3 is filled in from the germline J gene. J gave up 5 bases and V 0 bases, and 10 bases lay outside the gene matches. The germline gives CDR1 GTSNPN, CDR2 SVGIG (reference sequence). The CDR3 is 16 amino acids.

Notes on this clone: The DNA ends 3 residues before the CDR3 does, and the rest of the CDR3 is filled in from the germline J gene. The chain uses TRBV12-3 or TRBV12-4 and TRBJ2-1; TRBD1 might be the D (6 bases). V was clipped by 4 bases and J by 2 bases, with 9 bases between them. The CDR3 is made up of 14 amino acids. The CDR3 bases that were read are TGTGCCAGCAGTTCCGGACAGCCCTACAATGAG. Translating it yields CASSSGQPYNE. The full CDR3 is CASSSGQPYNEQFF.

As regards this clone: The CDR3 extends 3 residues past the end of the read, so its final part is completed from the germline J gene. This rearrangement joins TRBV2 to TRBJ1-5; TRBD1 matches 10 bases. The length of the CDR3 is 15 residues. Germline V gene sequence: CDR1 SNHLY, CDR2 FYNNEI. The ends lost 6 bases at V and 8 bases at J; junction bases unmatched: 10. CDR3 DNA, as far as it was read: TGTGCCAGCAGACCGGACAGGGGGGGTATCGAGCCC. It yields the protein CASRPDRGGIEP. In full, the CDR3 reads CASRPDRGGIEPQHF.

With regard to this clone: The CDR3 extends 3 residues past the end of the read, so its final part is completed from the germline J gene. V and J are TRBV18 and TRBJ2-7; a weak D match, TRBD2 (6 bases). CDR1 KGHSH and CDR2 LQKENI come from the germline V gene. V lost 3 bases and J lost 4, with 10 bases in between. This CDR3 is built from 13 residues. CDR3 protein: CASSPAGTYEQYF. The sequenced CDR3 bases are TGTGCCAGCTCACCGGCCGGGACTTACGAG.

By frequency, this clone is medium-sized (0.01 to 0.1%). The read terminates 3 residues ahead of where the CDR3 ends, so the germline J gene completes it. The chain is built from TRBV11-2 and TRBJ2-5, with D uncertain. CDR1 is SGHAT, CDR2 FQNNGV, per germline. Trimming cost V 1 base and J 7 bases, with 4 bases left between them. CDR3 length: 11 residues. The CDR3 loop is CASSLGATQYF. The CDR3 DNA, read in part, is TGTGCCAGCAGCTTAGGAGCGACC.

The part of the CDR3 DNA that was read is TGTGCCAGCAGTGAAGTCGGGGTAGGACGCGAAAAA. It codes for CASSEVGVGREK. The full CDR3 reads CASSEVGVGREKLFF. The genes are TRBV2 and TRBJ1-4, with unresolved D. The read falls 3 residues short of the CDR3 end, and the missing part is taken from the germline J gene. Germline V gives CDR1 SNHLY, CDR2 FYNNEI. This CDR3 is built from 15 residues. The germline V and J ends were trimmed by 1 base and 8 bases, with 14 bases remaining between them.

Note on this clone: The read finishes 3 residues shy of the CDR3 end, and the germline J gene is used to complete it. J is TRBJ2-1 and V is TRBV11-2, with 8 bases fitting TRBD1. Germline V gene data show CDR1 as SGHAT and CDR2 as FQNNGV. The J segment lost 3 bases and the V segment lost 3 bases, leaving 1 base of the junction unmatched. This CDR3 has 14 residues. The CDR3 sequence is CASSFGQGYNEQFF. The sequenced CDR3 bases are TGTGCCAGCAGCTTCGGACAGGGCTACAATGAG.

Details on this clone: The CDR3 end lies 3 residues beyond the end of the read and is filled in from the germline J gene. The chain couples TRBV2 to TRBJ1-2; D remains ambiguous. CDR3 length: 11 amino acids. V lost 3 bases and J 6 bases, leaving 5 bases between the germline ends. Germline CDR1 SNHLY, CDR2 FYNNEI. CDR3 region: CASSDYDGYTF. The part of the CDR3 DNA that was read is TGTGCCAGCAGTGATTATGATGGC.

Concerning this clone: The observed sequence ends 3 residues before the CDR3 terminus, with the missing tail filled in from the germline J gene. This chain uses TRBV5-6 with TRBJ2-7, with 8 bases lining up with TRBD1. Per the germline V gene, CDR1 is SGHDT and CDR2 is YYEEEE. Trimming cost V 1 base and J 6 bases; bases outside gene matches: 9. CDR3 length: 15 amino acids. The CDR3 sequence is CASSLRWTGPLEQYF. The part of the CDR3 DNA that was read is TGTGCCAGCAGCTTGCGATGGACAGGGCCTCTCGAG. The complete variable domain, with remaining parts taken from reference TRBV5-6 and TRBJ2-7, reads DAGVTQSPTHLIKTRGQQVTLRCSPKSGHDTVSWYQQALGQGPQFIFQYYEEEERQRGNFPDRFSGHQFPNYSSELNVNALLLGDSALYLCASSLRWTGPLEQYFGPGTRLTVT.

Turning to this clone: Read data end 3 residues before the CDR3 end; the end is taken from the germline J gene. The V gene is TRBV5-4, the J gene TRBJ2-6, with 8 bases matching TRBD1. The CDR3 consists of 14 residues. The ends lost 4 bases at V and 8 bases at J; junction bases unmatched: 5. Germline V gives CDR1 SGHNT, CDR2 YYREEE (reference sequence). The covered CDR3 bases are TGTGCCAGCAGCGGCCCAGGGGGCTCCAACGTC. Translation gives CASSGPGGSNV. The whole CDR3 sequence is CASSGPGGSNVLTF.